Presented here are 22 T cell receptor beta chains from one specimen sequenced in a study of T-cell memory formation after mild COVID-19. MiXCR, run by TCRdb on the 5' RACE reads, gives a single entry per CDR3 protein. The sample carries about 250,000 distinct CDR3 sequences, 15% to 20% recorded once. The sequenced sample was PBMCs or a T cell subset sorted from them (not recorded which). These TCRs come from a man aged 18 to 30 who had mild COVID-19 (a few samples of this study predate the infection). Cell type and time point are not known.

The chain employs TRBV7-2 and TRBJ2-4; the D gene is possibly TRBD1 (6 bases). The CDR3 length is 17 residues. V was pared by 4 bases and J by 1 base, with 17 bases between. CDR1 is SGHTA, CDR2 FQGNSA, per germline. The CDR3 is CASSSHRAGLAKNIQYF. For the CDR3, the DNA is TGTGCCAGCAGCTCCCACAGGGCAGGACTCGCCAAAAACATTCAGTACTTC.

This clonotype showed up just a few times. The chain combines TRBV5-1 with TRBJ2-3; D unresolved. Germline CDR1 reads SGHRS; CDR2 reads YFSETQ. The CDR3 sequence is 16 residues long. Between the trimmed V and J ends, which lost 4 bases and 8 bases, there was a span of 23 bases. The CDR3 DNA reads TGCGCCAGCAGCCCTAACCCCTCTACACTCTCATCTACGCAGTATTTT. It yields the protein CASSPNPSTLSSTQYF.

This clonotype was observed a few times. The V call is TRBV9, the J call TRBJ2-3; TRBD2 matches 8 bases. CDR1 and CDR2 from the germline V gene are SGDLS and YYNGEE. CDR3 length equals 14 residues. J gave up 5 bases and V 3 bases, and 5 bases lay outside the gene matches. The CDR3 DNA reads as TGTGCCAGCAGCGACCATGCGGGGGGAGATACGCAGTATTTT. This sequence encodes CASSDHAGGDTQYF.

The V gene is TRBV29-1, the J gene TRBJ2-4; the D gene is possibly TRBD2 (6 bases). The CDR3 has 11 amino acids. The germline gives CDR1 SQVTM, CDR2 ANQGSEA. Trimming removed 3 bases at V and 11 bases at J, with 11 bases between. CDR3 protein: CSVEEGSVQYF. Here the CDR3 DNA reads TGCAGCGTTGAGGAGGGTTCGGTTCAGTACTTC.

J is TRBJ2-7 and V is TRBV7-6; D gene ambiguous. The CDR3 is 13 amino acids. In germline, CDR1 is SGHVS, CDR2 FNYEAQ. V was pared by 0 bases and J by 4 bases, with 7 bases between. The CDR3 reads CASSLAGRYEQYF. The CDR3 nucleotides read TGTGCCAGCAGCTTAGCAGGGCGGTACGAGCAGTACTTC.

The chain combines TRBV18 with TRBJ1-1, with a possible D match to TRBD1 (5 bases). V dropped 0 bases and J dropped 7 bases, with 15 bases sitting between them. The germline V gene encodes CDR1 KGHSH and CDR2 LQKENI. The CDR3 is 15 amino acids. The CDR3 spells CASSPPGPGRGEAFF. The CDR3 DNA is TGTGCCAGCTCACCACCGGGGCCAGGGAGAGGTGAAGCTTTCTTT.

In this sample, this clonotype turned up a few times. The chain carries TRBV6-2 or TRBV6-3 and TRBJ1-5, with D possibly TRBD1 on 5 matching bases. V was cut by 8 bases and J by 5 bases, with 10 bases left in between. Germline lookup yields CDR1 MNHEY and CDR2 SVGEGT. CDR3 size: 12 residues. The CDR3 loop reads CASRDGHQPQHF. DNA for the CDR3: TGTGCCAGCCGGGACGGACATCAGCCCCAGCATTTT.

The chain employs TRBV6-6 and TRBJ1-2; D not resolved. This CDR3 has 13 amino acids. With 6 bases removed from V and 4 bases from J, the gap between germline ends came to 12 bases. The germline V gene encodes CDR1 MNHNY and CDR2 SVGAGI (reference sequence). The CDR3 reads CASSDREIYGYTF. The CDR3 DNA follows: TGTGCCAGCAGCGACCGGGAGATCTATGGCTACACCTTC.

This clonotype turned up a few times. V gene TRBV5-1 combines with J gene TRBJ2-3; 9 bases line up with TRBD1. This CDR3 has 17 residues. Per the germline V gene, CDR1 is SGHRS and CDR2 is YFSETQ. Trimming cost V 3 bases and J 0 bases; bases outside gene matches: 8. The CDR3 region has the DNA TGCGCCAGCAGCTGGCGGGGAGGACAGGGGAGCACAGATACGCAGTATTTT. As protein: CASSWRGGQGSTDTQYF.

This clonotype was picked up a small number of times. This chain connects TRBV7-9 to TRBJ1-6; D uncertain. V lost 5 bases and J 10 bases, leaving 18 bases between the germline ends. Germline assignment: CDR1 SEHNR and CDR2 FQNEAQ (reference sequence). This CDR3 is 15 amino acids long. The CDR3 DNA reads as TGTGCCAGCAGCCCCTCTCTGGGTGCGCGGTCACCCCTCCACTTT. Its translation is CASSPSLGARSPLHF.

In its sample, this clonotype was seen a few times. The chain links TRBV11-2 to TRBJ2-7, with TRBD2 matching over 7 bases. V trimming: 6 bases; J trimming: 9 bases; junction bases outside the gene matches: 8. The CDR3 sequence is 12 residues long. Germline V gives CDR1 SGHAT, CDR2 FQNNGV. CDR3 sequence (DNA): TGTGCCAGCAGATCGGGACTAAGGGCGCAGTACTTC. This encodes CASRSGLRAQYF. The complete variable domain, with remaining parts taken from reference TRBV11-2 and TRBJ2-7, reads EAGVAQSPRYKIIEKRQSVAFWCNPISGHATLYWYQQILGQGPKLLIQFQNNGVVDDSQLPKDRFSAERLKGVDSTLKIQPAKLEDSAVYLCASRSGLRAQYFGPGTRLTVT.

The J gene is TRBJ2-3, the V gene TRBV7-9; D possibly corresponds to TRBD2 (6 bases). The CDR3 totals 15 residues. Looked up from germline, CDR1 is SEHNR and CDR2 is FQNEAQ (reference sequence). V lost 5 bases and J lost 3, with 15 bases in between. CDR3 bases: TGTGCCAGCAGCAGAACAGGAGGGGCAACAGATACGCAGTATTTT. Protein: CASSRTGGATDTQYF.

The rearrangement joins TRBV7-9 to TRBJ1-2; D call uncertain. The ends were cut back, 3 bases at V and 3 bases at J, with 11 bases in the middle. The CDR3 runs to 14 residues. Germline CDR1 and CDR2: SEHNR and FQNEAQ (reference sequence). CDR3 region: CASSFGTADYGYTF. CDR3 coding DNA: TGTGCCAGCAGCTTTGGAACGGCGGACTATGGCTACACCTTC.

This clonotype was picked up a small number of times. The chain employs TRBV7-2 and TRBJ2-3, with TRBD2 matching 8 bases. From germline, CDR1 is SGHTA and CDR2 FQGNSA. There are 14 residues in the CDR3. Trimming cost V 5 bases and J 6 bases; bases outside gene matches: 7. This CDR3 is CASSPGLALDTQYF. The CDR3, as DNA: TGTGCCAGCAGCCCTGGACTAGCTCTCGATACGCAGTATTTT. Supplemented by reference TRBV7-2 and TRBJ2-3, the full variable domain reads GAGVSQSPSNKVTEKGKDVELRCDPISGHTALYWYRQSLGQGLEFLIYFQGNSAPDKSGLPSDRFSAERTGGSVSTLTIQRTQQEDSAVYLCASSPGLALDTQYFGPGTRLTVL.

This sequence joins TRBV7-9 and TRBJ1-2, with 7 positions matching TRBD1. Trimming removed 6 bases from V and 8 bases from J; junction bases left unmatched: 18. The length of the CDR3 is 16 residues. In germline, CDR1 is SEHNR, CDR2 FQNEAQ (reference sequence). The CDR3 loop is CASRLTRDSRIEGYTF. DNA for the CDR3: TGTGCCAGCAGGCTGACCCGGGACAGCCGCATCGAAGGCTACACCTTC. The full variable domain, in which reference TRBV7-9 and TRBJ1-2 provide the parts outside the CDR3, is DTGVSQNPRHKITKRGQNVTFRCDPISEHNRLYWYRQTLGQGPEFLTYFQNEAQLEKSRLLSDRFSAERPKGSFSTLEIQRTEQGDSAMYLCASRLTRDSRIEGYTFGSGTRLTVV.

The chain joins TRBV29-1 to TRBJ2-1, with D unresolved. With 7 bases removed from V and 9 bases from J, the gap between germline ends came to 10 bases. CDR3 length equals 10 residues. Looked up from germline, CDR1 is SQVTM and CDR2 is ANQGSEA. The CDR3 DNA sequence: TGCAGCGGAAGGGCTGTTGAGCAGTTCTTC. This translates into CSGRAVEQFF.

V is TRBV29-1 and J is TRBJ2-5, with TRBD1 matching 8 bases. Trimming cost V 7 bases and J 10 bases; bases outside gene matches: 23. The germline CDR1 and CDR2 sequences are SQVTM and ANQGSEA. The CDR3 runs 16 residues. This CDR3 is CSAGRTQGARRVDQYF. The CDR3 DNA reads TGCAGCGCCGGACGAACTCAGGGGGCCCGGCGGGTTGACCAGTACTTC.

The rearrangement links TRBV5-1 to TRBJ1-1; D might be TRBD1 (5 bases). V was trimmed by 1 base and J by 3 bases, leaving 13 bases between them. CDR1 is SGHRS, CDR2 YFSETQ, per germline. The CDR3 is 15 amino acids. The DNA of the CDR3 is TGCGCCAGCAGCTTGTTAGGGGAAAGTTACACTGAAGCTTTCTTT. Translation: CASSLLGESYTEAFF. Complete variable domain (other parts from reference TRBV5-1 and TRBJ1-1): KAGVTQTPRYLIKTRGQQVTLSCSPISGHRSVSWYQQTPGQGLQFLFEYFSETQRNKGNFPGRFSGRQFSNSRSEMNVSTLELGDSALYLCASSLLGESYTEAFFGQGTRLTVV.

V and J are TRBV6-4 and TRBJ1-6; D not certain. The germline CDR1 and CDR2 sequences are MRHNA and SNTAGT. This CDR3 region has 14 residues. Trimming took off 4 bases at V and 3 bases at J, with 7 bases between the two ends. CDR3 DNA sequence: TGTGCCAGCAGTGCCGGGCACTATAATTCACCCCTCCACTTT. This codes for CASSAGHYNSPLHF.

This clonotype showed up just a few times. The rearrangement uses TRBV4-3 and TRBJ1-2; 8 nucleotides agree with TRBD1. Germline values: CDR1 LGHNA, CDR2 YSLEER. Trimming cost V 1 base and J 7 bases; bases outside gene matches: 5. This CDR3 contains 14 residues. The CDR3 region has the DNA TGCGCCAGCAGCCAAGCCCAGGGGGCTTTTGGCTACACCTTC. Translated, it gives CASSQAQGAFGYTF.

This clonotype was seen a few times. V gene TRBV5-1 combines with J gene TRBJ2-5, with 10 bases that match TRBD2. V dropped 4 bases and J dropped 2; count of bases not matched to a gene: 5. The CDR3 sequence is 15 residues long. Germline CDR1 SGHRS, CDR2 YFSETQ. CDR3 loop: CASSPGLAAQETQYF. For the CDR3, the DNA is TGCGCCAGCAGCCCCGGACTAGCGGCACAAGAGACCCAGTACTTC.

In its sample, this clonotype was seen a few times. The rearrangement links TRBV14 to TRBJ2-7; 10 bases line up with TRBD1. This CDR3 is built from 13 residues. Germline-derived CDR1 and CDR2 are SGHDN and FVKESK. With 5 bases clipped from V and 6 bases from J, the junction kept 4 bases outside the gene matches. The chain's CDR3 is CASSGQGVSEQYF. CDR3 in DNA: TGTGCCAGCAGCGGACAGGGGGTAAGCGAGCAGTACTTC.